This entry lists 18 T cell receptor beta chains sequenced from one sample in a study of control samples from healthy donors and cancer patients. TCRdb's copy holds only in-frame clones and misses some; the assay was immunoSEQ multiplex PCR. The sample yields 110,000 to 150,000 clones, about nine tenths seen once. The material sequenced was blood. Receptors were obtained from a man under 40 in good health.

The V and J genes are TRBV9 and TRBJ1-1; TRBD1 agrees at 10 bases. Per germline, CDR1 SGDLS and CDR2 YYNGEE. This CDR3 has 14 residues. The V segment lost 3 bases and the J segment 4 bases; nucleotides outside the gene matches: 3. The CDR3 coding sequence is TGTGCCAGCAGCGGACAGGGGGCGAGCACTGAAGCTTTCTTT. Translating it yields CASSGQGASTEAFF.

This sequence joins TRBV28 and TRBJ2-2, with TRBD1 matching 9 bases. The CDR3 length is 15 residues. Germline V gene data show CDR1 as MDHEN and CDR2 as SYDVKM. The V gene end was trimmed by 7 bases and the J gene end by 5 bases; junction bases not matched to a gene: 8. The CDR3 here is CASITGGGGTGELFF. The DNA for the CDR3 is TGTGCCAGCATCACAGGGGGCGGAGGTACCGGGGAGCTGTTTTTT.

The V gene is TRBV5-1, the J gene TRBJ2-7; no reliable D call. Germline V CDR1 and CDR2: SGHRS, YFSETQ. The CDR3 is 12 residues long. Deletions cut 1 base from V and 6 bases from J, with 8 bases between. As DNA, the CDR3 is TGCGCCAGCAGCTTGACGGGCGCCGAGCAGTACTTC. Encoded protein: CASSLTGAEQYF.

The chain joins TRBV11-3 to TRBJ2-3; D gene ambiguous. The CDR3 has 15 residues. Germline values: CDR1 SGHNT, CDR2 YENEEA. Trimming left V 1 base short and J 0 bases short, with 8 bases between. The CDR3 reads CASSLGRMSTDTQYF. Here the CDR3 DNA reads TGTGCCAGCAGCTTAGGACGGATGAGCACAGATACGCAGTATTTT.

This clone appeared a single time. V gene TRBV5-6 combines with J gene TRBJ1-1; D ambiguous. Between the trimmed V and J ends, which lost 0 bases and 4 bases, there was a span of 7 bases. The CDR3 is 13 amino acids. Germline V gives CDR1 SGHDT, CDR2 YYEEEE. The CDR3 region is CASSLGEPTEAFF. Written as DNA, the CDR3 is TGTGCCAGCAGCTTGGGGGAACCCACTGAAGCTTTCTTT.

The rearrangement joins TRBV2 to TRBJ1-2, with 7 positions matching TRBD1. Germline V gives CDR1 SNHLY, CDR2 FYNNEI. J was trimmed by 4 bases and V by 3 bases; bases with no gene match: 8. This CDR3 spans 15 amino acids. The CDR3 spells CASSEAGQNSYGYTF. The CDR3, as DNA: TGTGCCAGCAGTGAGGCGGGACAGAACTCCTATGGCTACACCTTC.

Details on this clone: Other DNA sequences of this sample code for an identical CDR3. The chain is built from TRBV9 and TRBJ1-2, with 7 bases fitting TRBD1. Germline V CDR1 and CDR2: SGDLS, YYNGEE. The CDR3 loop spans 14 amino acids. The V and J ends lost 7 bases and 3 bases, in that order; junction bases with no gene match: 9. CDR3 sequence (DNA): TGTGCCAGCTCCCCGGGCCAGGGGGACTATGGCTACACCTTC. This translates into CASSPGQGDYGYTF. The variable domain in full, with the rest retrieved from reference TRBV9 and TRBJ1-2, is DSGVTQTPKHLITATGQRVTLRCSPRSGDLSVYWYQQSLDQGLQFLIQYYNGEERAKGNILERFSAQQFPDLHSELNLSSLELGDSALYFCASSPGQGDYGYTFGSGTRLTVV.

This chain uses TRBV3-1 (or the pseudogene TRBV3-2) with TRBJ2-3; TRBD2 matches 13 bases. The V segment lost 0 bases and the J segment 3 bases; nucleotides outside the gene matches: 21. The CDR3 covers 23 residues. Germline lookup yields CDR1 LGHDT and CDR2 YNNKEL (reference sequence). The CDR3 DNA is TGTGCCAGCAGCCAAGAAGGTGACCTCACCGATACTAGCGGGGGGGCTAGGACAGATACGCAGTATTTT. It specifies CASSQEGDLTDTSGGARTDTQYF.

J is TRBJ2-1 and V is TRBV7-2; 12 bases are shared with TRBD2. The CDR3 is 15 residues long. The J segment lost 9 bases and the V segment lost 1 base, leaving 4 bases of the junction unmatched. Looked up from germline, CDR1 is SGHTA and CDR2 is FQGNSA. CDR3 nucleotide sequence: TGTGCCAGCAGCTTAGAGGGGACTAGCGGGCGTGAGCAGTTCTTC. It specifies CASSLEGTSGREQFF.

The J gene is TRBJ2-1, the V gene TRBV4-1; 12 nucleotides line up with TRBD2. Germline assignment: CDR1 MGHRA and CDR2 YSYEKL. CDR3 length equals 19 residues. The V and J ends lost 1 base and 5 bases, in that order; junction bases with no gene match: 12. The CDR3, as DNA: TGCGCCAGCAGCCAAGGTCCCAATATACTAGCGGGAGGTAACAATGAGCAGTTCTTC. Translating it yields CASSQGPNILAGGNNEQFF.

The genes are TRBV4-3 and TRBJ1-2; TRBD1 is a possible D gene (5 bases). Germline CDR1 is LGHNA and CDR2 is YSLEER. Trimming removed 0 bases from V and 4 bases from J, with 9 bases in between. This CDR3 spans 14 amino acids. CDR3 in amino acids: CASSQERGGYGYTF. CDR3 DNA: TGCGCCAGCAGCCAAGAGAGGGGCGGCTATGGCTACACCTTC.

The rearrangement joins TRBV15 to TRBJ2-1; perhaps TRBD2 as D (6 bases). Germline CDR1 reads LNHNV; CDR2 reads YYDKDF (reference sequence). V gave up 1 base and J gave up 5 bases, with 12 bases separating them. CDR3 length equals 15 residues. The chain's CDR3 is CATSRGAGRNNEQFF. The CDR3 bases are TGTGCCACCAGCAGAGGGGCGGGACGTAACAATGAGCAGTTCTTC.

This clone was counted once. This chain joins TRBV12-3 or TRBV12-4 and TRBJ1-3, with D unresolved. V lost 4 bases to trimming and J lost 4 bases, with 5 bases between them. This CDR3 has 12 amino acids. The CDR3 nucleotides read TGTGCCAGCAGTTACGCGGGAAACACCATATATTTT. The encoded protein is CASSYAGNTIYF.

This chain uses TRBV7-8 with TRBJ2-7, with D perhaps given as TRBD1 or TRBD2 (5 bases each). The V and J ends lost 5 bases and 2 bases respectively, with 19 bases between them. This CDR3 has 16 amino acids. CDR1 is SGHVS and CDR2 is FQNEAQ in the germline V gene. CDR3 loop: CASSPQILMGAYEQYF. CDR3 bases: TGTGCCAGCAGCCCCCAGATCCTCATGGGGGCCTACGAGCAGTACTTC.

This chain links TRBV6-2 or TRBV6-3 with TRBJ2-1; TRBD1 matches at 7 bases. Germline trimming cut 6 bases from V and 4 bases from J; bases unmatched to any gene: 9. The germline V gene encodes CDR1 MNHEY and CDR2 SVGEGT. The CDR3 consists of 15 residues. This chain's CDR3 is CASSRYRGPYNEQFF. CDR3 bases: TGTGCCAGCAGCCGTTACAGGGGACCTTACAATGAGCAGTTCTTC.

The chain is built from TRBV6-5 and TRBJ2-7; the D gene is possibly TRBD1 (6 bases). This CDR3 is built from 13 residues. Germline CDR1 reads MNHEY; CDR2 reads SVGAGI. V was trimmed by 5 bases and J by 4 bases, leaving 12 bases between them. In DNA, the CDR3 is TGTGCCAGCAGTCTATCTCAGGGGTACGAGCAGTACTTC. It codes for CASSLSQGYEQYF.

The chain carries TRBV5-6 and TRBJ2-1; the match to TRBD2 covers 9 bases. Germline CDR1 is SGHDT and CDR2 is YYEEEE. V dropped 3 bases and J dropped 5; count of bases not matched to a gene: 6. This CDR3 comprises 15 residues. CDR3 protein: CASSSTSGRHNEQFF. The DNA for the CDR3 is TGTGCCAGCAGCTCGACTAGCGGAAGACACAATGAGCAGTTCTTC.

The chain uses TRBV21-1 and TRBJ1-5. TRBV21-1 counts as a pseudogene. The CDR3 is made up of 14 amino acids. CDR3 loop: CASSKNTEYQPQHF. The DNA of the CDR3 is TGTGCCAGCAGCAAAAATACGGAGTACCAGCCCCAGCATTTT.